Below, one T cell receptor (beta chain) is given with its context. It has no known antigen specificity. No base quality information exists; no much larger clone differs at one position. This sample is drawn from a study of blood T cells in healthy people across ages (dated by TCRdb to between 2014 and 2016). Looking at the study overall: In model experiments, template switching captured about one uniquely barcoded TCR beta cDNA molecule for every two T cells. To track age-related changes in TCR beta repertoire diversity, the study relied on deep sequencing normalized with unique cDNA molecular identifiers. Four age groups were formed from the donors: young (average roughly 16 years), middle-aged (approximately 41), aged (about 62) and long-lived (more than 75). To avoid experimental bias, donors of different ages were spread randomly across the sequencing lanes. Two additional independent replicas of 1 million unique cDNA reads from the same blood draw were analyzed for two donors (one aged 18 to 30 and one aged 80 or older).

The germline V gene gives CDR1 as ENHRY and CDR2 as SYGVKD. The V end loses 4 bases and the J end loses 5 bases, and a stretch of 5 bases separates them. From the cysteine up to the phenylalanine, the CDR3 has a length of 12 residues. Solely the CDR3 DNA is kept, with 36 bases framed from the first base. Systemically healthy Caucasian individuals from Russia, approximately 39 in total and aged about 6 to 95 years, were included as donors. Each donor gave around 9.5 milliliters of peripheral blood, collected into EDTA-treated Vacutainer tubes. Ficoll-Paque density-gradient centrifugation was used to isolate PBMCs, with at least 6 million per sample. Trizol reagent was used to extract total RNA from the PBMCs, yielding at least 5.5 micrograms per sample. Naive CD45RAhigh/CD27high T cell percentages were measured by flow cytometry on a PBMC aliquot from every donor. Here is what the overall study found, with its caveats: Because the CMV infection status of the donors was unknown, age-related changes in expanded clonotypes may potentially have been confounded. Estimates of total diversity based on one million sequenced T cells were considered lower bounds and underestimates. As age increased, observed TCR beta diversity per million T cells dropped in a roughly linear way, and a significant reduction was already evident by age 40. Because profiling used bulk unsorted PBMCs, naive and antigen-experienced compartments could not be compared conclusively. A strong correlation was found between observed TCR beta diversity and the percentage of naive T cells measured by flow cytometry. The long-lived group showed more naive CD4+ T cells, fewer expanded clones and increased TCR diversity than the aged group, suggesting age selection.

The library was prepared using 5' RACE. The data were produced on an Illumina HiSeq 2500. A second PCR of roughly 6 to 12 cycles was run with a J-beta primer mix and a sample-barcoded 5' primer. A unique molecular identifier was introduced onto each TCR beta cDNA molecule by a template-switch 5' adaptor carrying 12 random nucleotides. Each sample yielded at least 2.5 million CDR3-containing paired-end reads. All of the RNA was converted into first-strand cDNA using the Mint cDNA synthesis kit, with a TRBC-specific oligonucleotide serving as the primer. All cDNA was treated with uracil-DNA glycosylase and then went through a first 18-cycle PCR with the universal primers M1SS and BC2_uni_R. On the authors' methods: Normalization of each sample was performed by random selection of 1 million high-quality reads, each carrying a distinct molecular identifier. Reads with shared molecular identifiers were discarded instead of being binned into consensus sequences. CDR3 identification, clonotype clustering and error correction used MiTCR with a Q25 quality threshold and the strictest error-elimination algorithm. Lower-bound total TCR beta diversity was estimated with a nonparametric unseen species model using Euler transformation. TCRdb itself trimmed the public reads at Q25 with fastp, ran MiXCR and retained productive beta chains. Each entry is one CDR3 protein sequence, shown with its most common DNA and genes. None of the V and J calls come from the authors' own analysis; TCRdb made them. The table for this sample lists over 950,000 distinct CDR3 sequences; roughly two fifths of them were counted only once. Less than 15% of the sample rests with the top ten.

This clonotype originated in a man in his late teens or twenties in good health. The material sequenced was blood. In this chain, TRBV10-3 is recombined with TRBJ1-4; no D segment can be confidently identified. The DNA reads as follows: TGTGCCATCAGTGCCCCCAATGAAAAACTGTTTTTT. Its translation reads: CAISAPNEKLFF.